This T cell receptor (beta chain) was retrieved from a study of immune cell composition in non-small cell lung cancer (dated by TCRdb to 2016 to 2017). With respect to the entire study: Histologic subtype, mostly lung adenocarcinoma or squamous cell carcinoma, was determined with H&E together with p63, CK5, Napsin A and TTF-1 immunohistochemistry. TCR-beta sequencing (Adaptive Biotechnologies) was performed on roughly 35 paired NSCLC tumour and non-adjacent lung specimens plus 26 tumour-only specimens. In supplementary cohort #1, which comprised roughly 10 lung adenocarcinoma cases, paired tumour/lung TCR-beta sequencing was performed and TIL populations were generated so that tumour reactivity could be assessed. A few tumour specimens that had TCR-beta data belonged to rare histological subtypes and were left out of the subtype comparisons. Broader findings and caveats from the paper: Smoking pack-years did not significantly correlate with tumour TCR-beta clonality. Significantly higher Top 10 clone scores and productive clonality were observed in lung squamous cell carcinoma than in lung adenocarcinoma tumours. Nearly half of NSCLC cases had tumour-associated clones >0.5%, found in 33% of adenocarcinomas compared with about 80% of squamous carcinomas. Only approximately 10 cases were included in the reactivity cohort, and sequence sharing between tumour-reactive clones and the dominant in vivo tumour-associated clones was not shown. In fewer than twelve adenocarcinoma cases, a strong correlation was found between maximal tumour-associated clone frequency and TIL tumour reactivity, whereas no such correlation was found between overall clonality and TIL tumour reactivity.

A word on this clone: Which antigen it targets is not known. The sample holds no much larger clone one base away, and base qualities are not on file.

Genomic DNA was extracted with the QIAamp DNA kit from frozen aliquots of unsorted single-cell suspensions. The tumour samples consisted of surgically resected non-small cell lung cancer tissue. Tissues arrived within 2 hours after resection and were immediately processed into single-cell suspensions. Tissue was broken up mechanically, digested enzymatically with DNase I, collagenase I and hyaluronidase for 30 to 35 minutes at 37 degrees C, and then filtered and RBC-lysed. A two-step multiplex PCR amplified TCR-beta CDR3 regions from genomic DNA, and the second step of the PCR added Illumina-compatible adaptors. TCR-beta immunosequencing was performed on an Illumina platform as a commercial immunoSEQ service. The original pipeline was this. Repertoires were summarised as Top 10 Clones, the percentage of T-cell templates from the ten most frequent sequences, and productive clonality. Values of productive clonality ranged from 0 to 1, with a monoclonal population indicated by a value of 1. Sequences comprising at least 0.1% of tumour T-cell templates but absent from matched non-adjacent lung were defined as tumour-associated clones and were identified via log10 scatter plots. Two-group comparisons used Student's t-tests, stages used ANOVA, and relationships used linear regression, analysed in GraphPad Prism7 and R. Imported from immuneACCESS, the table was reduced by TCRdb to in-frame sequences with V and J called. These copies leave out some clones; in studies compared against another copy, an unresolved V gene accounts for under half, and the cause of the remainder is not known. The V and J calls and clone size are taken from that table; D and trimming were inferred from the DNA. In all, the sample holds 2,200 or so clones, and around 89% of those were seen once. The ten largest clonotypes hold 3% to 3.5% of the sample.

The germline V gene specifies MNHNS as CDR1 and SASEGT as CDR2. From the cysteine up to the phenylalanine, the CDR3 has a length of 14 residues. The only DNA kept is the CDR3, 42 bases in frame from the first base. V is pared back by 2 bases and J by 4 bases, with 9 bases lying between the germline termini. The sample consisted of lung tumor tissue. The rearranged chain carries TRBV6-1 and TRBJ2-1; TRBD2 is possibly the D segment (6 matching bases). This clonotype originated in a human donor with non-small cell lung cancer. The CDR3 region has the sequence CASSETGLYNEQFF. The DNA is TGTGCCAGCAGTGAAACGGGACTTTACAATGAGCAGTTCTTC.